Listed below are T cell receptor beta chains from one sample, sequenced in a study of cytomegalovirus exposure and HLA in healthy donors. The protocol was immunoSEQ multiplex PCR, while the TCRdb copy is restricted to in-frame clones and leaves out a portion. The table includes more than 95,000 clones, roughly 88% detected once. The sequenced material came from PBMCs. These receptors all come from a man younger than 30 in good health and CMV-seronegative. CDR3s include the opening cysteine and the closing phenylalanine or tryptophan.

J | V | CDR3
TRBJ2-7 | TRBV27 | CASSRQTTGNSYEQYF
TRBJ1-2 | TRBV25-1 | CASSGSVGQASGYTF
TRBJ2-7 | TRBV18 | CASSPSGMYEQYF
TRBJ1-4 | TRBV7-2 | CASSLDRGEKLFF
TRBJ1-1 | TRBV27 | CASTLRAPKDSFF
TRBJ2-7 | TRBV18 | CASSSPGSGRAYEQYF
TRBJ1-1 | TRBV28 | CASRPIRQGAPGPWVAFF
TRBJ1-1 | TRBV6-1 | CASSEIWASEAFF
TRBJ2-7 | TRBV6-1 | CASKPDREQYF
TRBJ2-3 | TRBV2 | CASSEAAGQDTQYF
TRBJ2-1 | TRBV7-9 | CASSLTGYGEQFF
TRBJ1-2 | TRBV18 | CASSIDKRYTF
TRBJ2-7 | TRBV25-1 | CASSESGTGGYEQYF
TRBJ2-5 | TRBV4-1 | CASSQENAGLRWETQYF
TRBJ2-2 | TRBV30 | CAWSVLRELFF
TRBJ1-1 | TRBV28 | CASSGRGGSGTEAFF
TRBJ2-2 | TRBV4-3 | CASSQELGYTGELFF
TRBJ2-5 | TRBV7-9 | CASSFKSHRGYQETQYF
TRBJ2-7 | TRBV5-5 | CASSLGQGLGNFDEQYF
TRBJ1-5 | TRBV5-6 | CASSSSPNQPQHF
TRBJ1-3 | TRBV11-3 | CASRSTGNTIYF
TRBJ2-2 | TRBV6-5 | CASSSGSGELFF